These 20 T cell receptor beta chains were all obtained from the same sample, sequenced in a study of T cell changes during pregnancy in multiple sclerosis. TCRdb's copy holds only in-frame clones and misses some; the assay was immunoSEQ multiplex PCR. This sample has 65,000 to 80,000 clones, with just over 90% found just once. The sample consisted of peripheral blood, taken in the second trimester of pregnancy. These receptor sequences come from a female donor with multiple sclerosis, enrolled in a pregnancy study.

V gene TRBV2 combines with J gene TRBJ2-2; 9 bases are a match to TRBD2. Trimming cost V 1 base and J 0 bases; bases outside gene matches: 9. The CDR3 consists of 19 residues. Germline assignment: CDR1 SNHLY and CDR2 FYNNEI. CDR3 nucleotides: TGTGCCAGCAGTGAAGGGCGGCTAGCGGGGCGACCGAACACCGGGGAGCTGTTTTTT. Residues: CASSEGRLAGRPNTGELFF.

CDR3 in amino acids: CASSVTGAGGYEQYF. In DNA form, the CDR3 reads TGTGCCAGCAGCGTAACTGGCGCAGGGGGCTACGAGCAGTACTTC. The chain links TRBV9 to TRBJ2-7; 7 bases fit TRBD1. Germline values: CDR1 SGDLS, CDR2 YYNGEE. The CDR3 is 15 amino acids. After removal of 1 base from V and 3 bases from J, the junction contained 7 bases not matched to a gene.

The V call is TRBV19, the J call TRBJ1-2; the match to TRBD1 covers 7 bases. Germline V gene lookup returns CDR1 LNHDA and CDR2 SQIVND (reference sequence). The junction had 10 bases not matched to a gene; V was cut back by 0 bases and J by 0 bases. The CDR3 sequence is 18 residues long. CDR3 nucleotides: TGTGCCAGTAGTATAGAGGACGAGCCAGGGGGAACTAACTATGGCTACACCTTC. Its translation is CASSIEDEPGGTNYGYTF. The full variable domain, completed using reference TRBV19 and TRBJ1-2, is DGGITQSPKYLFRKEGQNVTLSCEQNLNHDAMYWYRQDPGQGLRLIYYSQIVNDFQKGDIAEGYSVSREKKESFPLTVTSAQKNPTAFYLCASSIEDEPGGTNYGYTFGSGTRLTVV.

The rearrangement joins TRBV5-1 to TRBJ2-7; no firm D call. Looked up from germline, CDR1 is SGHRS and CDR2 is YFSETQ. The CDR3 extends over 15 amino acids. V was trimmed by 5 bases and J by 1 base, leaving 16 bases between them. Here the CDR3 reads CASRHSAGTSYEQYF. The CDR3 bases are TGCGCCAGCAGACACTCGGCAGGAACGTCCTACGAGCAGTACTTC.

The chain links TRBV6-1 to TRBJ1-3; D possibly corresponds to TRBD1 (5 bases). V was cut by 1 base and J by 1 base, with 11 bases left in between. The CDR3 extends over 16 amino acids. Germline lookup yields CDR1 MNHNS and CDR2 SASEGT. In DNA, the CDR3 is TGTGCCAGCAGTGAAGGGACCCCAGGGTCTGGAAACACCATATATTTT. This encodes CASSEGTPGSGNTIYF.

For this clone: Its ends do not fully match the called genes, so a read error is possible. J is TRBJ1-1 and V is TRBV11-2, with TRBD1 matching over 7 bases. The germline V gene has CDR1 SGHAT and CDR2 FQNNGV. This CDR3 is 11 amino acids long. The CDR3 sequence is CASSPNRGILF. The DNA of the CDR3 is TGTGCCAGCAGCCCCAACAGGGGTATCCTCTTT.

The rearrangement joins TRBV6-5 to TRBJ1-4; TRBD1 matches 7 bases. J was trimmed by 7 bases and V by 5 bases; bases with no gene match: 7. The CDR3 has 14 residues. Germline V CDR1 and CDR2: MNHEY, SVGAGI. CDR3 nucleotide sequence: TGTGCCAGCAGTAGACAGGGATCTGGTGAAAAACTGTTTTTT. Amino acids: CASSRQGSGEKLFF.

The table lists this clone with a few counts. The chain recombines TRBV2 with TRBJ2-7; 9 bases agree with TRBD1. J lost 3 bases, V lost 7 bases, and 16 bases had no gene match. The germline V gene has CDR1 SNHLY and CDR2 FYNNEI. The CDR3 is made up of 17 amino acids. The CDR3 loop reads CASTPGTGNVSGYEQYF. CDR3 DNA: TGTGCCAGCACACCCGGGACAGGGAATGTTTCAGGCTACGAGCAGTACTTC.

The chain joins TRBV5-6 to TRBJ2-2, with a possible D match to TRBD1 (5 bases). CDR3 length equals 14 residues. The V gene's germline CDR1 is SGHDT and CDR2 YYEEEE. V was pared by 5 bases and J by 7 bases, with 15 bases between. The CDR3 here is CASRGRVLGGELFF. For the CDR3, the DNA is TGTGCCAGCAGAGGCAGGGTCTTAGGCGGGGAGCTGTTTTTT.

The CDR3 DNA follows: TGTGCCAGCAGCTTGGACTCGTTTGGCTACACCTTC. Its protein is CASSLDSFGYTF. The chain combines TRBV5-4 with TRBJ1-2; D call uncertain. V lost 0 bases, J lost 7 bases, and 7 bases lay in between. The CDR3 totals 12 residues. Germline V gene lookup returns CDR1 SGHNT and CDR2 YYREEE (reference sequence). The whole variable domain, remainder taken from reference TRBV5-4 and TRBJ1-2, is ETGVTQSPTHLIKTRGQQVTLRCSSQSGHNTVSWYQQALGQGPQFIFQYYREEENGRGNFPPRFSGLQFPNYSSELNVNALELDDSALYLCASSLDSFGYTFGSGTRLTVV.

This rearrangement joins TRBV10-3 to TRBJ2-3; D perhaps matches TRBD2 (6 bases). CDR1 and CDR2 from the germline V gene are ENHRY and SYGVKD. V was clipped by 6 bases and J by 2 bases, with 12 bases between them. This CDR3 has 14 amino acids. The CDR3 bases are TGTGCCATCAGAGCCGGGGGTTTCACAGATACGCAGTATTTT. This sequence encodes CAIRAGGFTDTQYF.

The chain has TRBV7-3 and TRBJ2-3, with 10 bases identical to TRBD1. This CDR3 comprises 15 residues. Germline CDR1 and CDR2: SGHTA and FQGTGA. Losses at the gene ends were 5 bases for V and 6 bases for J; bases not matched to a gene: 8. CDR3 coding DNA: TGTGCCAGCAGCCTGACGACAGGGGGCAGTGATACGCAGTATTTT. This codes for CASSLTTGGSDTQYF.

The rearrangement joins TRBV6-1 to TRBJ1-4; possibly TRBD1 for D (6 bases). V gave up 3 bases and J gave up 8 bases, with 19 bases separating them. Germline CDR1 reads MNHNS; CDR2 reads SASEGT. The CDR3 is 16 amino acids. The CDR3 coding sequence is TGTGCCAGCAGTGATTCGTCAGGGGACCGTACAGAAAAACTGTTTTTT. Translating gives CASSDSSGDRTEKLFF.

The chain carries TRBV18 and TRBJ1-2; D may be TRBD1 (5 bases). The CDR3 length is 13 residues. CDR1 is KGHSH and CDR2 is LQKENI in the germline V gene. Between the trimmed V and J ends, which lost 6 bases and 3 bases, there was a span of 11 bases. CDR3 DNA sequence: TGTGCCAGCTCCCCCGGGGGGGACTATGGCTACACCTTC. Translated: CASSPGGDYGYTF.

This chain joins TRBV6-6 and TRBJ2-7; 9 bases align to TRBD2. The CDR3 has 14 amino acids. The trim removed 7 bases at V and 5 bases at J, leaving 9 bases unmatched. The germline V gene encodes CDR1 MNHNY and CDR2 SVGAGI (reference sequence). DNA for the CDR3: TGTGCCAGCACACCACTAGCGGGTGTCGACGAGCAGTACTTC. Encoded protein: CASTPLAGVDEQYF.

This chain joins TRBV5-5 and TRBJ1-5; D is undetermined. CDR3 length: 14 residues. The ends were cut back, 0 bases at V and 2 bases at J, with 6 bases in the middle. CDR1 is SGHKS, CDR2 YYEKEE, per germline (reference sequence). The CDR3 coding sequence is TGTGCCAGCAGCTTGGCCGGTGGCAATCAGCCCCAGCATTTT. This gives the protein CASSLAGGNQPQHF.

The V call is TRBV2, the J call TRBJ2-3; TRBD2 matches at 8 bases. The CDR3 sequence is 19 residues long. V was pared by 5 bases and J by 2 bases, with 18 bases of the junction left unmatched. Germline-derived CDR1 and CDR2 are SNHLY and FYNNEI. CDR3 coding DNA: TGTGCCAGCAGTAGCCGGCCCAGTTACGGGGGGGCCGCCACAGATACGCAGTATTTT. Amino acid sequence: CASSSRPSYGGAATDTQYF.

This clone was recorded many times. The rearrangement links TRBV7-6 to TRBJ1-4; D might be TRBD1 (5 bases). Germline loops: CDR1 SGHVS, CDR2 FNYEAQ. CDR3 size: 15 residues. V was cut by 5 bases and J by 6 bases, with 16 bases left in between. The CDR3 bases are TGTGCCAGCAGCGAGGACGGGAGGGGTGATGAAAAACTGTTTTTT. This sequence encodes CASSEDGRGDEKLFF.

The V gene is TRBV13, the J gene TRBJ2-7; D unclear. V lost 0 bases to trimming and J lost 7 bases, with 13 bases between them. CDR3 length: 14 amino acids. Germline CDR1 PRHDT, CDR2 FYEKMQ (reference sequence). CDR3 nucleotides: TGTGCCAGCAGCTTAGGTGGTAGGAGTACGGAGCAGTACTTC. Its translation is CASSLGGRSTEQYF. The complete variable domain, with remaining parts taken from reference TRBV13 and TRBJ2-7, reads AAGVIQSPRHLIKEKRETATLKCYPIPRHDTVYWYQQGPGQDPQFLISFYEKMQSDKGSIPDRFSAQQFSDYHSELNMSSLELGDSALYFCASSLGGRSTEQYFGPGTRLTVT.

CDR3 in DNA: TGTGCCAGCAGCCGGGGGGGGAACACCGGGGAGCTGTTTTTT. Residues: CASSRGGNTGELFF. The chain uses TRBV4-2 and TRBJ2-2, with 7 nucleotides matching TRBD2. CDR1 is LGHNA and CDR2 is YNFKEQ in the germline V gene. The ends lost 4 bases at V and 1 base at J; junction bases unmatched: 0. This CDR3 comprises 14 residues.